This T cell receptor (beta chain) emerged from a study of CD8 T cells in Susac syndrome. Blood CD8+ and CD4+ T cells underwent high-throughput TCR beta sequencing. While CD8+ and CD4+ T cells were isolated negatively, TEMRA cells were enriched by FACS. This clonotype was seen a single time. Germline V gives CDR1 SQVTM, CDR2 ANQGSEA. J was trimmed by 6 bases and V by 4 bases; bases with no gene match: 12. CDR3 length equals 15 residues. Random-hexamer reverse transcription was applied to roughly 0.5 to 1 ug RNA. Amplification of TCR beta CDR3 by immunoSEQ multiplex PCR spanned 54 Vbeta and 13 Jbeta. TCRdb independently ran MiXCR on the immunoSEQ multiplex PCR reads; one entry per CDR3 protein. In the table there are hundreds of thousands of distinct CDR3 sequences, roughly 85% of which are singletons.

Sequenced sample: CD8+ T cells from PBMCs. The chain recombines TRBV29-1 with TRBJ1-2, with 9 positions matching TRBD1. The sequence came from a human donor with multiple sclerosis. Written as DNA, the CDR3 is TGCAGCGTTGTAGGGACAGGGAAACAGTCGGATGGCTACACCTTC. This encodes CSVVGTGKQSDGYTF.